This T cell receptor (beta chain) was obtained from a study of CD8 T cells in ankylosing spondylitis. The study, taken as a whole, reports: CD8+ cells made up the disease-linked clones, which were relatively rare in peripheral blood. Before this, some motif variants had been reported in reactive arthritis synovial fluid and blood. A motif in TCR beta, a set of several highly homologous variants, appeared characteristic of ankylosing spondylitis blood.

This clonotype was picked up a small number of times. Its antigen is unknown. Trimming left V 5 bases short and J 0 bases short, with 14 bases between. This CDR3 contains 16 residues. TCRdb recomputed calls from the 5' RACE reads with MiXCR, one row per CDR3 protein. The table records fewer than 750,000 distinct CDR3 sequences, around 17% of them present only once. The V gene is TRBV12-3 or TRBV12-4, the J gene TRBJ1-3; no clear D. The sample consisted of blood, either unsorted or a sorted T cell fraction (not recorded which). This clonotype was sampled from a male donor with ankylosing spondylitis. The CDR3 protein is CASSKTSGHSGNTIYF. As DNA, the CDR3 is TGTGCCAGCAGTAAAACCTCAGGTCACTCTGGAAACACCATATATTTT.